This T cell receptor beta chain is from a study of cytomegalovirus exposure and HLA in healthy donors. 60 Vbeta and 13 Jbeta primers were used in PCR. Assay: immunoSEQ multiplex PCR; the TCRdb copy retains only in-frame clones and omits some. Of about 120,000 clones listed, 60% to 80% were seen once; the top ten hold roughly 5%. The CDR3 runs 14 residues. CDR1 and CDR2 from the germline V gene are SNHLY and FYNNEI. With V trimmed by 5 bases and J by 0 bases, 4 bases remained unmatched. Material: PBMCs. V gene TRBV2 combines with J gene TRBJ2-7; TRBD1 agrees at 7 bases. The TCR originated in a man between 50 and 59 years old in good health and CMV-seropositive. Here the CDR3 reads CASSLQGYSYEQYF. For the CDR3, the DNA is TGTGCCAGCAGTTTACAGGGGTACTCCTACGAGCAGTACTTC.